This T cell receptor (beta chain) came from a study of T cells in Graves' hyperthyroidism and ophthalmopathy. Findings and limits, study-wide: Blood also contained most expanded thyroid clonotypes above 0.001. Stable hyperthyroidism was told apart from ophthalmopathy by a model built on 13 V-J features.

Trimming shortened V by 1 base and J by 4 bases, and 7 bases separated the two germline ends. The CDR3 contains 14 residues. Per the germline V gene, CDR1 is LGHDT and CDR2 is YNNKEL (reference sequence). This clonotype was counted ten times or more. Its antigen remains unidentified. The investigators amplified TCR beta CDR3 regions from RNA transcripts. The primer set for the first-round RT-PCR of the TCR CDR3 was HTBI. One entry per CDR3 protein results from TCRdb running MiXCR on the multiplex PCR reads. The sample consists of approximately 690,000 distinct CDR3 sequences, less than 25% of them appearing once. Together with thyroid ultrasound, orbital computed tomography, serum thyroxine and TRAb, clinical symptoms were used for diagnoses. PBMCs were sourced from about 10 ml fresh peripheral blood.

This sequence originates from a man aged 30 to 45 with Graves' ophthalmopathy. The chain is built from TRBV3-1 and TRBJ2-2; D call uncertain. The sample taken for sequencing was blood. The CDR3: CASSQAPATGELFF. In DNA form, the CDR3 reads TGTGCCAGCAGCCAAGCCCCGGCCACCGGGGAGCTGTTTTTT.